The 18 T cell receptor beta chains given below trace back to one sample, sequenced in a study of shared clonotypes between healthy human individuals. Produced via immunoSEQ multiplex PCR; TCRdb's table is partial and in-frame only. The sample contains millions of clones, around 94% of which appear only once. Sequencing was performed on naive CD4+ T cells sorted from blood. Subset denoted: CD45RA+ positively selected. The receptors were gathered from a young man in good health.

The chain is built from TRBV6-5 and TRBJ1-1; tentatively, D is TRBD1 (6 bases). The germline gives CDR1 MNHEY, CDR2 SVGAGI. V was pared by 0 bases and J by 5 bases, with 10 bases between. CDR3 length equals 14 residues. The DNA of the CDR3 is TGTGCCAGCAGTTACTCGGGGGGCTGGACTGAAGCTTTCTTT. The encoded protein is CASSYSGGWTEAFF.

This clone appeared once. The rearrangement uses TRBV10-3 and TRBJ2-3; 8 positions match TRBD2. V lost 0 bases, J lost 1 base, and 6 bases stayed unmatched. The CDR3 consists of 17 residues. Germline V gives CDR1 ENHRY, CDR2 SYGVKD. The CDR3 nucleotides are TGTGCCATCAGTGAGTCGATCATTAGCGGGGGCACAGATACGCAGTATTTT. It yields the protein CAISESIISGGTDTQYF.

The chain links TRBV6-6 to TRBJ2-5; D is possibly TRBD1 (5 bases). Germline-derived CDR1 and CDR2 are MNHNY and SVGAGI (reference sequence). Trimming removed 5 bases from V and 3 bases from J, with 7 bases in between. CDR3 length equals 12 residues. The CDR3 loop is CASSPQEETQYF. The CDR3 bases are TGTGCCAGCAGTCCACAGGAAGAGACCCAGTACTTC.

The V and J genes are TRBV7-2 and TRBJ2-1; D might be TRBD2 (6 bases). Trimming took off 2 bases at V and 2 bases at J, with 10 bases between the two ends. The CDR3 contains 15 residues. Germline V gene sequence: CDR1 SGHTA, CDR2 FQGNSA. The CDR3 DNA reads TGTGCCAGCAGCTTAAGTGCTAGCGCCTACAATGAGCAGTTCTTC. Protein sequence: CASSLSASAYNEQFF. The variable domain in full, with the rest retrieved from reference TRBV7-2 and TRBJ2-1, is GAGVSQSPSNKVTEKGKDVELRCDPISGHTALYWYRQSLGQGLEFLIYFQGNSAPDKSGLPSDRFSAERTGGSVSTLTIQRTQQEDSAVYLCASSLSASAYNEQFFGPGTRLTVL.

The V call is TRBV28, the J call TRBJ2-7, with D possibly TRBD1 on 6 matching bases. Trimming took 7 bases from V and 0 from J, leaving 13 bases between them. This CDR3 spans 14 amino acids. From germline, CDR1 is MDHEN and CDR2 SYDVKM. The CDR3 nucleotides read TGTGCCAGCATAGACAGGTACCCCTCCTACGAGCAGTACTTC. Protein: CASIDRYPSYEQYF.

This chain connects TRBV19 to TRBJ1-6; no firm D call. The CDR3 consists of 15 residues. Germline CDR1 is LNHDA and CDR2 is SQIVND (reference sequence). The germline V and J ends were trimmed by 2 bases and 6 bases, with 11 bases remaining between them. CDR3 sequence: CASSINRDFNSPLHF. For the CDR3, the DNA is TGTGCCAGTAGTATAAACAGAGATTTTAATTCACCCCTCCACTTT.

J is TRBJ2-6 and V is TRBV7-7, with 7 bases that match TRBD1. The CDR3 covers 16 residues. Trimming took 4 bases from V and 1 from J; bases not matched to a gene: 4. CDR1 SSHAT and CDR2 FNYEAQ come from the germline V gene (reference sequence). Here the CDR3 DNA reads TGTGCCAGCAGCTGGGGACAGACGTCTGGGGCCAACGTCCTGACTTTC. As protein: CASSWGQTSGANVLTF.

The chain is built from TRBV6-1 and TRBJ1-1; D is unclear. CDR1 is MNHNS and CDR2 is SASEGT in the germline V gene. The CDR3 spans 14 residues. Trimming cost V 2 bases and J 2 bases, with 9 bases left between them. The CDR3 protein is CASSEMTRNTEAFF. As DNA, the CDR3 is TGTGCCAGCAGTGAAATGACGCGAAACACTGAAGCTTTCTTT.

This chain joins TRBV29-1 and TRBJ2-1, with 7 nucleotides matching TRBD2. V shed 1 base, J shed 1 base, and the junction held 4 bases outside the gene matches. Germline CDR1 is SQVTM and CDR2 is ANQGSEA. CDR3 size: 15 residues. The CDR3 here is CSVEVGRVSYNEQFF. The CDR3 DNA sequence: TGCAGCGTTGAAGTAGGGAGGGTATCCTACAATGAGCAGTTCTTC.

J is TRBJ2-2 and V is TRBV28, with unresolved D. Germline assignment: CDR1 MDHEN and CDR2 SYDVKM. The CDR3 consists of 16 residues. The ends were cut back, 2 bases at V and 0 bases at J, with 10 bases in the middle. The CDR3 sequence: CASSLGMQTNTGELFF. CDR3 sequence (DNA): TGTGCCAGCAGTTTAGGTATGCAGACGAACACCGGGGAGCTGTTTTTT.

In this sample, this clone turned up once. J is TRBJ2-5 and V is TRBV11-2; unclear D gene. The CDR3 extends over 13 amino acids. CDR1 is SGHAT, CDR2 FQNNGV, per germline. The V gene lost 2 bases and the J gene lost 5 bases, with 9 bases spanning the gap. CDR3 nucleotides: TGTGCCAGCAGCTTACTCTTGAGTGAGACCCAGTACTTC. This codes for CASSLLLSETQYF. Based on the CDR3 plus reference TRBV11-2 and TRBJ2-5, the full variable domain is EAGVAQSPRYKIIEKRQSVAFWCNPISGHATLYWYQQILGQGPKLLIQFQNNGVVDDSQLPKDRFSAERLKGVDSTLKIQPAKLEDSAVYLCASSLLLSETQYFGPGTRLLVL.

The chain recombines TRBV15 with TRBJ2-7; D might be TRBD2 (5 bases). The CDR3 is made up of 15 amino acids. The ends were cut back, 1 base at V and 3 bases at J, with 13 bases in the middle. Germline V CDR1 and CDR2: LNHNV, YYDKDF (reference sequence). The CDR3 DNA follows: TGTGCCACCAGCAGAGGGGGTACGGGAATCTACGAGCAGTACTTC. Its protein is CATSRGGTGIYEQYF.

This clone occurred a few times. The chain recombines TRBV10-3 with TRBJ1-2; the match to TRBD1 covers 9 bases. J lost 7 bases, V lost 2 bases, and 2 bases had no gene match. Looked up from germline, CDR1 is ENHRY and CDR2 is SYGVKD. This CDR3 region has 13 residues. The CDR3 here is CAISETGGVGYTF. The CDR3 region has the DNA TGTGCCATCAGTGAGACAGGGGGCGTTGGCTACACCTTC.

The V call is TRBV18, the J call TRBJ2-5; TRBD1 matches 7 bases. Trimming cost V 1 base and J 2 bases; bases outside gene matches: 1. The CDR3 loop spans 14 amino acids. Germline V lookup: CDR1 KGHSH, CDR2 LQKENI. CDR3: CASSPQGQQETQYF. CDR3 coding DNA: TGTGCCAGCTCACCACAGGGACAGCAAGAGACCCAGTACTTC.

This clone was seen once. This chain's CDR3 is CASSLPSYNEQFF. DNA for the CDR3: TGTGCCAGCTCCCTTCCCTCCTACAATGAGCAGTTCTTC. The chain joins TRBV7-6 to TRBJ2-1, with no clear D. Germline CDR1 reads SGHVS; CDR2 reads FNYEAQ. Trimming removed 8 bases from V and 0 bases from J, with 8 bases in between. The CDR3 sequence is 13 residues long.

J is TRBJ2-1 and V is TRBV4-2; D not certain. Germline CDR1 is LGHNA and CDR2 is YNFKEQ. Trimming stripped 3 bases from V and 9 bases from J, with 9 bases between. The length of the CDR3 is 12 residues. DNA for the CDR3: TGTGCCAGCAGCCAGATCCGCGGTGAGCAGTTCTTC. Translating gives CASSQIRGEQFF.

This clone was observed a single time. The same CDR3 is also encoded by other DNA sequences in this sample. The rearrangement links TRBV9 to TRBJ2-7, with TRBD2 matching over 9 bases. The CDR3 runs 15 residues. CDR1 and CDR2 from the germline V gene are SGDLS and YYNGEE. Germline trimming cut 0 bases from V and 2 bases from J; bases unmatched to any gene: 3. In DNA, the CDR3 is TGTGCCAGCAGCGTAGTGGCGGGGGGGCCCTACGAGCAGTACTTC. Amino acids: CASSVVAGGPYEQYF.

The chain combines TRBV2 with TRBJ2-7; TRBD1 matches 10 bases. Germline V lookup: CDR1 SNHLY, CDR2 FYNNEI. With 5 bases clipped from V and 7 bases from J, the junction kept 11 bases outside the gene matches. This CDR3 is 15 amino acids long. CDR3 protein: CASSLGLTGGGEQYF. CDR3 bases: TGTGCCAGCAGTTTGGGTTTGACAGGGGGCGGGGAGCAGTACTTC.